The 2 T cell receptor beta chains given below trace back to one sample, sequenced in a study of cytomegalovirus exposure and HLA in healthy donors. Measured with immunoSEQ multiplex PCR; TCRdb has only the in-frame clones, and not every one. The data hold roughly 130,000 clones, with approximately 87% observed a single time. The sequenced sample was PBMCs. These receptors came from a man aged 18-30 years in good health and CMV-seronegative.

The chain carries TRBV6-6 and TRBJ1-1; D not resolved. Trimming removed 8 bases at V and 5 bases at J, with 9 bases between. The germline gives CDR1 MNHNY, CDR2 SVGAGI (reference sequence). This CDR3 spans 11 amino acids. The CDR3: CASGRVTEAFF. The DNA for the CDR3 is TGTGCCAGCGGGAGGGTTACTGAAGCTTTCTTT.

The genes are TRBV9 and TRBJ2-2; 8 nucleotides line up with TRBD1. CDR3 length equals 17 residues. The ends lost 1 base at V and 6 bases at J; junction bases unmatched: 11. The germline V gene has CDR1 SGDLS and CDR2 YYNGEE. As DNA, the CDR3 is TGTGCCAGCAGCGTAAAAATATCAGGGGGCGCATCCGGGGAGCTGTTTTTT. Protein: CASSVKISGGASGELFF.